One sample yielded the 10 T cell receptor beta chains listed below, sequenced in a study of read filtering for tumor transcriptome and immune sequencing. This library used roughly 400 ng RNA and molecular barcoded adaptors spanning alpha/delta and beta/gamma chains. TCRdb used MiXCR to reprocess the reads, holding one entry per CDR3 protein. The sample lists 100,000 to 150,000 distinct CDR3 sequences, 10% to 15% occurring once. The sequencing sample was made of a population of CD138-negative cells sorted from bone marrow. The receptor source for this set is a donor at least 40 years old with multiple myeloma.

This clonotype has at least ten counts. The J gene is TRBJ2-4, the V gene TRBV20-1; 13 bases are a match to TRBD2. Germline CDR1 reads DFQATT; CDR2 reads SNEGSKA (reference sequence). CDR3 length: 17 residues. V shed 5 bases, J shed 0 bases, and the junction held 7 bases outside the gene matches. In nucleotides, the CDR3 is TGCAGTGCTCCGGGACTAGCGGGATCATCAGCCAAAAACATTCAGTACTTC. It translates to CSAPGLAGSSAKNIQYF.

This clonotype was picked up a small number of times. A much larger clone is a single base away; this may be a read error. V and J are TRBV5-6 and TRBJ2-1; TRBD1 matches at 11 bases. The germline V gene has CDR1 SGHDT and CDR2 YYEEEE. The CDR3 is made up of 15 amino acids. CDR3 DNA sequence: TGTGCCAGCATTTCGCGGGACAGGGGGGACAATGAGCAGCTCTTC. Protein: CASISRDRGDNEQLF.

This clonotype was picked up one time. V usage is TRBV4-1 and J usage is TRBJ2-6; 7 positions match TRBD1. V lost 0 bases and J lost 0; bases outside the gene matches: 8. The CDR3 sequence is 19 residues long. Germline-derived CDR1 and CDR2 are MGHRA and YSYEKL. The CDR3 DNA reads as TGCGCCAGCAGCCAAGAGAAATGGGCAGGGGGCTCTGGGGCCAACGTCCTGACTTTC. Encoded protein: CASSQEKWAGGSGANVLTF.

Only a few counts were recorded for this clonotype. At one of its ends the junction is not consistent with the germline gene, which may arise from a read error. This chain connects TRBV6-1 to TRBJ2-7; 9 bases align to TRBD1. From germline, CDR1 is MNHNS and CDR2 SASEGT. This CDR3 is 17 amino acids long. The CDR3 spells CDSSEANVRDRAYEQYF. The CDR3 nucleotides read TGTGACAGCAGTGAAGCCAACGTCCGGGACAGGGCCTACGAGCAGTACTTC.

This clonotype was observed at least ten times. V gene TRBV7-2 combines with J gene TRBJ2-2; 7 positions agree with TRBD2. CDR3 length: 15 residues. V trimming: 0 bases; J trimming: 4 bases; junction bases outside the gene matches: 2. Germline CDR1 SGHTA, CDR2 FQGNSA. CDR3 sequence reads: CASSLAGRVTGELFF. The CDR3 nucleotides read TGTGCCAGCAGCTTAGCGGGGAGGGTCACCGGGGAGCTGTTTTTT.

This clonotype was found many times. This rearrangement joins TRBV5-1 to TRBJ2-7; 7 bases are a match to TRBD2. Unmatched junction bases numbered 4, after V lost 3 bases and J lost 1 base. The CDR3 extends over 14 amino acids. The V gene's germline CDR1 is SGHRS and CDR2 YFSETQ. CDR3 protein: CASSSGLDSYEQYF. As DNA, the CDR3 is TGCGCCAGCAGCTCCGGACTAGATTCCTACGAGCAGTACTTC. The full variable domain, with the rest looked up from reference TRBV5-1 and TRBJ2-7, is KAGVTQTPRYLIKTRGQQVTLSCSPISGHRSVSWYQQTPGQGLQFLFEYFSETQRNKGNFPGRFSGRQFSNSRSEMNVSTLELGDSALYLCASSSGLDSYEQYFGPGTRLTVT.

In this sample, this clonotype turned up a few times. This chain uses TRBV7-8 with TRBJ2-2; no clear D. Germline V gene sequence: CDR1 SGHVS, CDR2 FQNEAQ. V was clipped by 5 bases and J by 6 bases, with 10 bases between them. The CDR3 totals 13 residues. The CDR3 loop is CASSLRRSGELFF. CDR3 nucleotide sequence: TGTGCCAGCAGCCTACGGAGATCCGGGGAGCTGTTTTTT.

In its sample, this clonotype was seen a few times. V gene TRBV2 combines with J gene TRBJ2-1; D possibly corresponds to TRBD2 (6 bases). Trimming pared 7 bases from V and 5 bases from J, leaving 15 bases between. In germline, CDR1 is SNHLY, CDR2 FYNNEI. The CDR3 extends over 14 amino acids. CDR3 in amino acids: CASTRIAANNEQFF. The CDR3 bases are TGTGCCAGCACTAGGATAGCGGCGAACAATGAGCAGTTCTTC. Combining the CDR3 with reference TRBV2 and TRBJ2-1 gives the whole variable domain EPEVTQTPSHQVTQMGQEVILRCVPISNHLYFYWYRQILGQKVEFLVSFYNNEISEKSEIFDDQFSVERPDGSNFTLKIRSTKLEDSAMYFCASTRIAANNEQFFGPGTRLTVL.

This clonotype came up a few times. Mismatch with germline at one junction end may stem from a read error. The J gene is TRBJ2-1, the V gene TRBV7-9; TRBD2 matches 9 bases. Germline-derived CDR1 and CDR2 are SEHNR and FQNEAQ (reference sequence). CDR3 size: 15 residues. CDR3 nucleotides: TGTGCCAGCAGCTCGCGGGGGGGGTCCTACAATAAGCAGTCCTTC. It is translated as CASSSRGGSYNKQSF.

This clonotype was picked up many times. The CDR3 protein is CASSPSRDLPEAFF. DNA of the CDR3: TGTGCCAGCAGCCCCTCCCGGGACCTTCCTGAAGCTTTCTTT. The rearrangement links TRBV6-2 or TRBV6-3 to TRBJ1-1, with D perhaps matching TRBD1 (5 bases). Germline values: CDR1 MNHEY, CDR2 SVGEGT. Trimming pared 6 bases from V and 6 bases from J, leaving 17 bases between. CDR3 size: 14 residues.